Listed below are T cell receptor beta chains from one sample, sequenced in a study of PD-1 blockade in classical Hodgkin lymphoma. TCRdb keeps only in-frame clones here, not all; method: immunoSEQ multiplex PCR. In the table there are around 5,000 clones, around 66% of which are singletons. The sample consisted of peripheral blood mononuclear cells (PBMCs), taken at baseline. These TCRs come from a human donor with classical Hodgkin lymphoma. The CDR3 runs from the conserved cysteine through the conserved F or W. A D gene is named only where the DNA matches it firmly. Only part of the rows carry a size: once, few, many, or a class if the clone is expanded.

.,TRBJ1-2,.,TRBV9,TGTGCCAGCAGCGAAAACTATGGCTACACCTTC,CASSENYGYTF
.,TRBJ2-3,.,TRBV27,TGTGCCAGCAGAGAGTCGATTTCCACAGATACGCAGTATTTT,CASRESISTDTQYF
.,TRBJ1-1,.,TRBV30,TGTGCCTGGAGTAGTTTGTCCCCCGGGACTGAAGCTTTCTTT,CAWSSLSPGTEAFF
.,TRBJ1-2,TRBD1,TRBV27,TGTGCCAGCAGTTTACCCGGGACAGATGGCTACACCTTC,CASSLPGTDGYTF
few,TRBJ1-4,.,TRBV28,TGTGCCAGCGCGCGTGTGGGGGCCGACGTTATGTTTTTT,CASARVGADVMFF
.,TRBJ2-7,TRBD1,TRBV6-6,TGTGCCAGCAGTTACTCGACAGGGGTTCTCGACGAGCAGTACTTC,CASSYSTGVLDEQYF
few,TRBJ1-2,.,TRBV5-6,TGTGCCAGCAGCTTGGGGACGGCTCCTTACACCTTC,CASSLGTAPYTF
medium-sized,TRBJ1-1,TRBD1,TRBV9,TGTGCCAGCAGCGCAGGGGGCGGGTACACTGAAGCTTTCTTT,CASSAGGGYTEAFF
.,TRBJ2-6,TRBD2,TRBV7-8,TGTGCCAGCAGCTTATCTAGCGGGAGATCATCGGGGGCCAACGTCCTGACTTTC,CASSLSSGRSSGANVLTF
.,TRBJ1-2,.,TRBV9,TGTGCCAGCAGCGCCCGAGGCCAGGGTGGCTACACCTTC,CASSARGQGGYTF
few,TRBJ2-7,.,TRBV23-1,TGCGCCAGCAGCCCCGGGCCACCAAATTACGAGCAGTACTTC,CASSPGPPNYEQYF
.,TRBJ2-1,.,TRBV27,TGTGCCAGCAGTTTAGACGGTTCCTACAATGAGCAGTTCTTC,CASSLDGSYNEQFF
.,TRBJ2-2,TRBD1,TRBV15,TGTGCCACCAGCGACACAGGGGGCGGAGACACCGGGGAGCTGTTTTTT,CATSDTGGGDTGELFF
.,TRBJ1-1,.,TRBV11-2,TGTGCCAGCAGCTTTAGCACTGAAGCTTTCTTT,CASSFSTEAFF
.,TRBJ1-1,.,TRBV28,TGTGCCAGCAGTGGCCTATCCAGGGGCCCTGAAGCTTTCTTT,CASSGLSRGPEAFF
.,TRBJ2-5,.,TRBV6-1,TGTGCCAGCAGTGCCCCACTGGGCACACAGTACTTC,CASSAPLGTQYF
.,TRBJ2-2,.,TRBV5-4,TGTGCCAGCAGCTTGGGGGTCGCCACCGGGGAGCTGTTTTTT,CASSLGVATGELFF
.,TRBJ2-5,.,TRBV28,TGTGCCAGCAGTTTACGACGGGACTTTCGGCACCAAGAGACCCAGTACTTC,CASSLRRDFRHQETQYF
.,TRBJ2-3,.,TRBV29-1,TGCAGCGTTGAGGAGGGGACAGATACGCAGTATTTT,CSVEEGTDTQYF
.,TRBJ2-7,.,TRBV6-1,TGTGCCAGCACCGAAGACAGTACCTACGAGCAGTACTTC,CASTEDSTYEQYF
.,TRBJ2-1,TRBD1,TRBV28,TGTGCCAGCACCCAGCCGGGACAGGGCTACAATGAGCAGTTCTTC,CASTQPGQGYNEQFF
.,TRBJ1-5,TRBD1,TRBV19,TGTGCCAGTAGTCCCCGGTTCGGGACAGTGGGAGATCAGCCCCAGCATTTT,CASSPRFGTVGDQPQHF
.,TRBJ1-2,.,TRBV28,TGTGCCAGCAGTTTTTTGGACGCCCGAAACTATGGCTACACCTTC,CASSFLDARNYGYTF
once,TRBJ2-2,.,TRBV11-2,TGTGCCAGCAGCTCCGGGACTTCGAACACCGGGGAGCTGTTTTTT,CASSSGTSNTGELFF
.,TRBJ2-5,TRBD2,TRBV5-4,TGTGCCAGCAGCTCGCAGACTAGCGGGAGGAGGGAGACCCAGTACTTC,CASSSQTSGRRETQYF
.,TRBJ2-7,.,TRBV6-1,TGTGCCAGCAGTAACTGGGAGGACGAGCAGTACTTC,CASSNWEDEQYF
.,TRBJ2-7,.,TRBV28,TGTGCCAGCAGTGAGGGGGGGACAGTACACGAGCAGTACTTC,CASSEGGTVHEQYF
medium-sized,TRBJ1-1,.,TRBV27,TGTGCCAGCGGCCTCCCGGGGGCTGAAGCTTTCTTT,CASGLPGAEAFF
.,TRBJ1-1,.,TRBV6-4,TGTGCCCCACCGCTGCCACGGGGGGCACGCTCGGTGGCTGAAGCTTTCTTT,CAPPLPRGARSVAEAFF
few,TRBJ2-5,.,TRBV30,TGTGCCTGGAGACCTTTGAGGCAGACCCAGTACTTC,CAWRPLRQTQYF
.,TRBJ2-1,.,TRBV27,TGTGCCAGCATGGGACGGAGGGTCAGGTTCTTC,CASMGRRVRFF
.,TRBJ2-3,TRBD1,TRBV5-6,TGTGCCAGCAGCCACGGACAGGGGGCGAGGGATACGCAGTATTTT,CASSHGQGARDTQYF
few,TRBJ2-5,TRBD1,TRBV9,TGTGCCAGCAGCGACGGACAGGGGGCTACAAGGGAGACCCAGTACTTC,CASSDGQGATRETQYF
.,TRBJ1-1,.,TRBV5-1,TGCGCCAGCAGCTTGGACCAGGGGATGGCTACTGAAGCTTTCTTT,CASSLDQGMATEAFF
.,TRBJ2-7,.,TRBV6-1,TGTGCCAGCAGCACGATGGTGGTAAGCTCCTACGAGCAGTACTTC,CASSTMVVSSYEQYF
.,TRBJ1-2,TRBD1,TRBV29-1,TGCAGCGTTGGCGACAGGGGGTACTATGGCTACACCTTC,CSVGDRGYYGYTF
few,TRBJ2-5,TRBD2,TRBV7-9,TGTGCCAGCAGTACGGGACTAGCGATGTCAAGAGAGACCCAGTACTTC,CASSTGLAMSRETQYF
.,TRBJ2-7,TRBD2,TRBV11-2,TGTGCCAGCACGCCCAATACGGCGGGAGGGCGCTCCGAGCAGTACTTC,CASTPNTAGGRSEQYF
few,TRBJ2-7,.,TRBV20-1,TGCAGTGCTTACGCCCCCAGAAAGCAGTACTTC,CSAYAPRKQYF
.,TRBJ2-3,TRBD1,TRBV5-1,TGCGCCAGCAGCTCGGGACAGGGGGCCAGGGATACGCAGTATTTT,CASSSGQGARDTQYF
.,TRBJ1-5,.,TRBV28,TGTGCCAGCAGCTTTGACAGGTCCCTCCGTCAGCCCCAGCATTTT,CASSFDRSLRQPQHF
.,TRBJ1-5,.,TRBV6-1,TGTGCCAGCAGTGTAGGCAGCAATCGGCCCCAGCATTTT,CASSVGSNRPQHF
.,TRBJ1-2,.,TRBV9,TGTGCCAGCAGCGCCGGGACACCTCGCGGGGGCTACACCTTC,CASSAGTPRGGYTF
.,TRBJ1-1,.,TRBV11-2,TGTGCCAGCAGCTTAAGTTCGGAGGTCTTAGAAGCTTTCTTT,CASSLSSEVLEAFF
.,TRBJ2-7,.,TRBV4-2,TGTGCCAGCAGCCAAGAGGGTAGGGTATCCTACTACGAGCAGTACTTC,CASSQEGRVSYYEQYF
.,TRBJ1-1,.,TRBV25-1,TGTGCCAGCAGTGTGGGTCAGCACACTGAAGCTTTCTTT,CASSVGQHTEAFF
.,TRBJ1-5,.,TRBV28,TGTGCCAGCAGCGGGACATTTAGCAATCAGCCCCAGCATTTT,CASSGTFSNQPQHF
.,TRBJ2-4,.,TRBV7-2,TGTGCCAGCAGCCACCAGGACAGCCTCTTGTACTTC,CASSHQDSLLYF
.,TRBJ2-7,.,TRBV11-2,TGTGCCAGCAGCTTAAGGTCACAGGGAAGCGAGGAGCAGTACTTC,CASSLRSQGSEEQYF